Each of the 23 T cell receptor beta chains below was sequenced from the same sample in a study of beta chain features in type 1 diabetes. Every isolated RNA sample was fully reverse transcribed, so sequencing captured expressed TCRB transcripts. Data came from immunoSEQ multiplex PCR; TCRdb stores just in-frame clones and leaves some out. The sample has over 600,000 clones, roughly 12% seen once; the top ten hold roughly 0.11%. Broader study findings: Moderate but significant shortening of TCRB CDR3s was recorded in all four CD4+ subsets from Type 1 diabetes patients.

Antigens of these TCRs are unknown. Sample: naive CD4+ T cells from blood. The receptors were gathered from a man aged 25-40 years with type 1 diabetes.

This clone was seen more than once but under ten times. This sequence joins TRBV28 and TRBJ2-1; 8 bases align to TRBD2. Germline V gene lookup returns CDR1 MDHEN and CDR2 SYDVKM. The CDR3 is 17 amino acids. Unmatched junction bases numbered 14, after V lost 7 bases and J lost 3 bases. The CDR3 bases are TGTGCCAGCAAGACCCGGAGTGGAGCGGGGGTCTACAATGAGCAGTTCTTC. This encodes CASKTRSGAGVYNEQFF.

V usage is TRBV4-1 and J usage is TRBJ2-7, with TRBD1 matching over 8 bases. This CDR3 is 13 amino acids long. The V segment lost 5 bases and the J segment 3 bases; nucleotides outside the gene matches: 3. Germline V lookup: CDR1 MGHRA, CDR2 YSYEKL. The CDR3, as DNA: TGCGCCAGCAGCGGGACAGGCATCTACGAGCAGTACTTC. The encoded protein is CASSGTGIYEQYF.

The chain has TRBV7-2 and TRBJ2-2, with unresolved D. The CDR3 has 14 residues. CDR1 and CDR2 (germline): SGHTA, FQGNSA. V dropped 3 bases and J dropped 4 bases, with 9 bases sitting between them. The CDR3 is CASSFLGGTGELFF. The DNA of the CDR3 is TGTGCCAGCAGCTTTCTCGGTGGCACCGGGGAGCTGTTTTTT.

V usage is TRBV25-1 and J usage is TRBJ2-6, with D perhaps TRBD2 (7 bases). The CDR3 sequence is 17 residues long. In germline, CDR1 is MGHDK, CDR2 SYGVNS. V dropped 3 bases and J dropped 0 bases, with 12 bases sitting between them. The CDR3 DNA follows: TGTGCCAGCAGTGAGGGGGGGCTTAGCTCTGGGGCCAACGTCCTGACTTTC. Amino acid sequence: CASSEGGLSSGANVLTF.

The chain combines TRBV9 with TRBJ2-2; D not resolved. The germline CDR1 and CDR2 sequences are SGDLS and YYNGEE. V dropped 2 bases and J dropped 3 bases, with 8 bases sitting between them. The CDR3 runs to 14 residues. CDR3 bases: TGTGCCAGCAGCGTGTCGCGGTACACCGGGGAGCTGTTTTTT. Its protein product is CASSVSRYTGELFF.

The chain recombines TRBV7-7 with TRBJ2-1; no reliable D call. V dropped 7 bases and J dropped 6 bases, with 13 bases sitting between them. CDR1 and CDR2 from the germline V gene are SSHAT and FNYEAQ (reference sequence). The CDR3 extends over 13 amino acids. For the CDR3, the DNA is TGTGCCAGCACTCCTCAAGTGGGCAATGAGCAGTTCTTC. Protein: CASTPQVGNEQFF.

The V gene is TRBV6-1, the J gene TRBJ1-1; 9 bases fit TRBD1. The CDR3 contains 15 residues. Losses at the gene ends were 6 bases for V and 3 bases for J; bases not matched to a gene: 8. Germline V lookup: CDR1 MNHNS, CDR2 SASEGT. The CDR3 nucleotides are TGTGCCAGCAGCTCACAGGGGGCATGGGACACTGAAGCTTTCTTT. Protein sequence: CASSSQGAWDTEAFF.

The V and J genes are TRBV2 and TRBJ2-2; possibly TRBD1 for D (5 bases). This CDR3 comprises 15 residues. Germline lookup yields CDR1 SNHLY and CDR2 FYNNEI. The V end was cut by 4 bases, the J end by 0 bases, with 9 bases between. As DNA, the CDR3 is TGTGCCAGCAGTGCTATCAGGGCGAACACCGGGGAGCTGTTTTTT. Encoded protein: CASSAIRANTGELFF.

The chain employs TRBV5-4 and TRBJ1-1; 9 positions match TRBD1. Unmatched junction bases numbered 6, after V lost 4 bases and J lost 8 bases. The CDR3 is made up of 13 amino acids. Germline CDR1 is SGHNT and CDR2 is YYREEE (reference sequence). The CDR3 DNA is TGTGCCAGCAGCCGGGACAGGGAGGGAGAAGCTTTCTTT. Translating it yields CASSRDREGEAFF.

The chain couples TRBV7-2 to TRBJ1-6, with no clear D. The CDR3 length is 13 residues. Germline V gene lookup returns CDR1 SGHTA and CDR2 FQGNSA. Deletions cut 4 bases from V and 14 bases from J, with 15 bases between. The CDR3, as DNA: TGTGCCAGCAGCTCTTCTAACTTGCCAGCCCTCCACTTT. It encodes CASSSSNLPALHF.

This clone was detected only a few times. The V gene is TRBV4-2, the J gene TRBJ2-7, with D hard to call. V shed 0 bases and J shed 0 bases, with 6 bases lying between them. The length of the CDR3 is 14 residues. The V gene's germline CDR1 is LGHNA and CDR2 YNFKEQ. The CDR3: CASSQDTSSYEQYF. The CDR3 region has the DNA TGTGCCAGCAGCCAAGATACAAGCTCCTACGAGCAGTACTTC.

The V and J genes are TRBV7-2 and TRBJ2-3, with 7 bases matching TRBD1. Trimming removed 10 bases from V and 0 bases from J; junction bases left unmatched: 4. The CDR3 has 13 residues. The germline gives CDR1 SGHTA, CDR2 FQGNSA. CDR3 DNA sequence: TGTGCCACAGGGACAGCTAGCACAGATACGCAGTATTTT. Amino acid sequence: CATGTASTDTQYF. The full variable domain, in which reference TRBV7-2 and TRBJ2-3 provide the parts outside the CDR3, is GAGVSQSPSNKVTEKGKDVELRCDPISGHTALYWYRQSLGQGLEFLIYFQGNSAPDKSGLPSDRFSAERTGGSVSTLTIQRTQQEDSAVYLCATGTASTDTQYFGPGTRLTVL.

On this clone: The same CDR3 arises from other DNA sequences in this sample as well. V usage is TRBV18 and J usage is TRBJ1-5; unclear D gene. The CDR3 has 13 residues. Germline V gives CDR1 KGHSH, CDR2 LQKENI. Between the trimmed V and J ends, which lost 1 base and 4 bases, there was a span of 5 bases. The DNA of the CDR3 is TGTGCCAGCTCACCACAAGAGAATCAGCCCCAGCATTTT. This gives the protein CASSPQENQPQHF. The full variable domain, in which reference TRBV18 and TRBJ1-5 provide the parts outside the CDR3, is NAGVMQNPRHLVRRRGQEARLRCSPMKGHSHVYWYRQLPEEGLKFMVYLQKENIIDESGMPKERFSAEFPKEGPSILRIQQVVRGDSAAYFCASSPQENQPQHFGDGTRLSIL.

The CDR3 DNA reads as TGTGCCAGCAGTCCCCGAGAAGGGGCGCCCCTCCACTTT. As protein: CASSPREGAPLHF. The chain couples TRBV11-3 to TRBJ1-6; D perhaps matches TRBD1 (5 bases). CDR3 length: 13 residues. The germline V gene has CDR1 SGHNT and CDR2 YENEEA. Trimming stripped 6 bases from V and 13 bases from J, with 16 bases between. Looking up the rest from reference TRBV11-3 and TRBJ1-6 gives the full variable domain: EAGVVQSPRYKIIEKKQPVAFWCNPISGHNTLYWYLQNLGQGPELLIRYENEEAVDDSQLPKDRFSAERLKGVDSTLKIQPAELGDSAVYLCASSPREGAPLHFGNGTRLTVT.

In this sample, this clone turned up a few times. DNA of the CDR3: TGTGCCAGCAGCCCCAGGACAGGGCATGGCTACACCTTC. Encoded protein: CASSPRTGHGYTF. The chain is built from TRBV14 and TRBJ1-2, with 8 bases aligning to TRBD1. With 4 bases clipped from V and 6 bases from J, the junction kept 4 bases outside the gene matches. This CDR3 is built from 13 residues. Germline V gene data show CDR1 as SGHDN and CDR2 as FVKESK.

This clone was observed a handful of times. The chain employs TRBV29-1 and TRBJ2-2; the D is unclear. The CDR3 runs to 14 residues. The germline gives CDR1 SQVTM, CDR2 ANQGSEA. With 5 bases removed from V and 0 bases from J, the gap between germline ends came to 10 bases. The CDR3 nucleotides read TGCAGCGTTCACGGAAAATCGAACACCGGGGAGCTGTTTTTT. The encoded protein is CSVHGKSNTGELFF.

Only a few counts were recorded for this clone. CDR3 loop: CAISESDRVYGYTF. The CDR3 nucleotides read TGTGCCATCAGTGAGTCGGACAGGGTTTATGGCTACACCTTC. J is TRBJ1-2 and V is TRBV10-3, with 8 bases matching TRBD1. There are 14 residues in the CDR3. V dropped 0 bases and J dropped 5; count of bases not matched to a gene: 2. Germline V gene lookup returns CDR1 ENHRY and CDR2 SYGVKD.

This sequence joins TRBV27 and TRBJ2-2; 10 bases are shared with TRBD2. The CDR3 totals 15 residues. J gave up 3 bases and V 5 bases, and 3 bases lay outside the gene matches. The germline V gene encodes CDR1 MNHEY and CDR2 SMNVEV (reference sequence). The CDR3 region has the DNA TGTGCCAGCAGTCGGACTAGCGGATACACCGGGGAGCTGTTTTTT. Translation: CASSRTSGYTGELFF.

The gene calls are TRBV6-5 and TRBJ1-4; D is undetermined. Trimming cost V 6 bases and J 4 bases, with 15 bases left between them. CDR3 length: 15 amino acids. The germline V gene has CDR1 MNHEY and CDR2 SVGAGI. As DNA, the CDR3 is TGTGCCAGCAGGCCAACCACAGTGTTTAATGAAAAACTGTTTTTT. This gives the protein CASRPTTVFNEKLFF.

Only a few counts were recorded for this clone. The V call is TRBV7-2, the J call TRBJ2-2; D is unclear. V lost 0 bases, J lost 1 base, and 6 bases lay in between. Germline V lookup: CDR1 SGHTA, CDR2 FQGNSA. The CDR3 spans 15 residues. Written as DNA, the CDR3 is TGTGCCAGCAGCTTAGCGGCCAGGAACACCGGGGAGCTGTTTTTT. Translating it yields CASSLAARNTGELFF.

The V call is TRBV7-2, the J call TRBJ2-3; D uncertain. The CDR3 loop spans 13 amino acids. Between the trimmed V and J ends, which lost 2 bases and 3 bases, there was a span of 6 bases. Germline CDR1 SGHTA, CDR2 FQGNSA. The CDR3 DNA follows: TGTGCCAGCAGCTTATTTAAGACAGATACGCAGTATTTT. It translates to CASSLFKTDTQYF.

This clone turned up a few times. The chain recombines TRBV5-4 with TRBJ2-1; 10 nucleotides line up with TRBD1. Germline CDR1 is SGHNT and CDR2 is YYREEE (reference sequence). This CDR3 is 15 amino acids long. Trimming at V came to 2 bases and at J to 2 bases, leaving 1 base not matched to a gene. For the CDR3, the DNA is TGTGCCAGCAGCTTTGACAGGGGGCCCTACAATGAGCAGTTCTTC. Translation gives CASSFDRGPYNEQFF.

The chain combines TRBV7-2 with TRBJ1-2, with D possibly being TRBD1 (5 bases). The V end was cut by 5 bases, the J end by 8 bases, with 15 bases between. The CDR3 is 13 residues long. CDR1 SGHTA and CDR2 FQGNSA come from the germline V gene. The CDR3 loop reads CASSPGGGEGYTF. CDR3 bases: TGTGCCAGCAGCCCCGGTGGGGGAGAGGGCTACACCTTC.